This TCR beta chain was sequenced for a study of glioma-infiltrating T cells after dendritic cell vaccination. The method was immunoSEQ multiplex PCR; TCRdb's version includes in-frame clones alone and lacks a portion of them. Of 85,000 to 110,000 clones listed, roughly 81% are singletons. CDR1 is SGHTA, CDR2 FQGNSA, per germline. After removal of 5 bases from V and 1 base from J, the junction contained 3 bases not matched to a gene. This CDR3 has 14 residues. This TCR was sampled from a human donor with glioblastoma. V gene TRBV7-2 combines with J gene TRBJ2-3; TRBD1 aligns across 7 bases. This specimen consisted of blood, obtained before dendritic cell vaccination. CDR3 coding DNA: TGTGCCAGCAGCCTCACAGGGGGCACAGATACGCAGTATTTT. Amino acids: CASSLTGGTDTQYF.